The subject of this entry is one TCR beta chain. Its cognate antigen is unknown. This sample was included in a study of OX40 agonist ivuxolimab in advanced cancers. Study-wide context: All patients had ivuxolimab intravenously every 2 weeks at 0.01 to 10 mg/kg. Prior anti-PD-1, anti-PD-L1 or anti-CTLA-4 therapy was allowed; around 40% had some. Whole-study findings and limits: Among the lowest levels of clonal expansion were found in partial responders at 0.1-3.0 mg/kg.

TCRdb keeps only in-frame clones here, not all; method: immunoSEQ multiplex PCR. The sample shows tens of thousands of clones, 85% to 90% of them seen only once. Looked up from germline, CDR1 is SGHTA and CDR2 is FQGNSA. V lost 0 bases, J lost 4 bases, and 9 bases lay in between. The CDR3 has 15 residues. The sequences come from CD4+ or CD8+ T cells sorted from blood, collected in a trial of the OX40 agonist ivuxolimab. The sequence came from an adult with an advanced solid tumor such as melanoma, head and neck, liver or kidney cancer. The chain links TRBV7-2 to TRBJ2-2, with a tentative D call TRBD2 (6 bases). CDR3 amino acids: CASSLAAGITGELFF. CDR3 nucleotide sequence: TGTGCCAGCAGCTTAGCCGCGGGAATCACCGGGGAGCTGTTTTTT.